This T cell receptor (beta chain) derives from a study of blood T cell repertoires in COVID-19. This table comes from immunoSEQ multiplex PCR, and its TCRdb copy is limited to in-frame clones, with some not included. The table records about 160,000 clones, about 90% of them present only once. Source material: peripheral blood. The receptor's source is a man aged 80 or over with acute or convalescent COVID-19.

CDR3 sequence: CASTERSGSSYNEQFF. The CDR3 DNA is TGTGCCAGCACCGAAAGGTCCGGGAGCTCCTACAATGAGCAGTTCTTC. The chain carries TRBV2 and TRBJ2-1; D possibly corresponds to TRBD2 (6 bases). CDR3 length equals 16 residues. From germline, CDR1 is SNHLY and CDR2 FYNNEI. V lost 7 bases and J 0 bases, leaving 16 bases between the germline ends. The variable domain in full, completed from reference TRBV2 and TRBJ2-1, reads EPEVTQTPSHQVTQMGQEVILRCVPISNHLYFYWYRQILGQKVEFLVSFYNNEISEKSEIFDDQFSVERPDGSNFTLKIRSTKLEDSAMYFCASTERSGSSYNEQFFGPGTRLTVL.